Listed here is a single TCR beta chain. This entry comes from a study of blood T cell repertoires in COVID-19. Study-wide context: Material from acute and convalescent COVID-19 was sourced from the United States, Italy and Spain. Nucleic acid was either cDNA or gDNA, and it came from T cells, B-cell-depleted T cells, or PBMCs.

Methods used by the authors: How many nucleated cells were present was estimated from reference gene primer amplification. Method: immunoSEQ multiplex PCR; TCRdb's copy keeps in-frame clones and lacks some. V and J calls and clone size are copied from that table; D and trimming were computed from the DNA. The sample has 40,000 to 50,000 clones, less than 95% seen once. CDR3 length: 15 amino acids. J lost 5 bases, V lost 2 bases, and 6 bases had no gene match. The V gene's germline CDR1 is SGHKS and CDR2 YYEKEE (reference sequence). The sequencing sample was made of peripheral blood. V and J are TRBV5-5 and TRBJ1-1; 10 positions match TRBD1. This TCR was sampled from an older man with acute or convalescent COVID-19. CDR3 amino acids: CASSFDRGQVTEAFF. The CDR3 DNA reads TGTGCCAGCAGCTTCGACAGGGGGCAGGTGACTGAAGCTTTCTTT.